The next 28 T cell receptor beta chains were all read from a single sample in a study of beta chain features in type 1 diabetes. The isolated RNA, all of it, was reverse transcribed, so expressed TCRB transcripts were what got sequenced. The repertoire was sequenced with immunoSEQ multiplex PCR; TCRdb's copy has only in-frame clones and lacks some. The repertoire holds fewer than 65,000 clones, with roughly 60% as singletons. The specimen was Tregs from blood. These receptors came from a woman aged 18-29 years in good health.

The chain combines TRBV7-9 with TRBJ2-1; D perhaps matches TRBD1 (5 bases). CDR1 is SEHNR and CDR2 is FQNEAQ in the germline V gene (reference sequence). Trimming left V 6 bases short and J 0 bases short, with 12 bases between. There are 15 residues in the CDR3. This CDR3 reads CASSPQASSYNEQFF. The CDR3 region has the DNA TGTGCCAGCAGTCCACAGGCAAGCTCCTACAATGAGCAGTTCTTC.

J is TRBJ1-1 and V is TRBV7-9; no reliable D call. The germline V and J ends were trimmed by 8 bases and 0 bases, with 10 bases remaining between them. Germline values: CDR1 SEHNR, CDR2 FQNEAQ (reference sequence). The CDR3 has 13 residues. The CDR3 DNA sequence: TGTGCCAGCTCATCTCACATGAACACTGAAGCTTTCTTT. Translated, it gives CASSSHMNTEAFF.

With regard to this clone: A read error may account for a junction end that differs from germline. Additional DNA sequences in this sample encode the identical CDR3. This chain connects TRBV6-5 to TRBJ1-6; D gene unclear. There are 14 residues in the CDR3. Germline V gives CDR1 MNHEY, CDR2 SVGAGI. CDR3: CASGEATHDSPLHF. The CDR3, as DNA: TGTGCCAGTGGAGAGGCCACTCACGATTCCCCCCTCCACTTT.

This chain joins TRBV7-2 and TRBJ2-3; maybe TRBD1 (6 bases). Trimming took 1 base from V and 4 from J, leaving 6 bases between them. This CDR3 region has 13 residues. In germline, CDR1 is SGHTA, CDR2 FQGNSA. In nucleotides, the CDR3 is TGTGCCAGCAGCTTAGAGGGGGCAGATACGCAGTATTTT. Its translation: CASSLEGADTQYF.

This clone showed up just a few times. The sample carries other DNA sequences with the same CDR3. This sequence joins TRBV20-1 and TRBJ2-5; a possible D gene is TRBD2 (6 bases). Germline CDR1 is DFQATT and CDR2 is SNEGSKA (reference sequence). The germline V and J ends were trimmed by 6 bases and 4 bases, with 9 bases remaining between them. This CDR3 is 11 amino acids long. The CDR3 DNA sequence: TGCAGTGCCAGGAGGGGAGAGACCCAGTACTTC. This codes for CSARRGETQYF.

This clone was seen just once. V is TRBV10-3 and J is TRBJ2-5; tentatively, D is TRBD2 (6 bases). From germline, CDR1 is ENHRY and CDR2 SYGVKD. Trimming shortened V by 9 bases and J by 0 bases, and 11 bases separated the two germline ends. The CDR3 is made up of 13 amino acids. CDR3 DNA sequence: TGTGCCATTTCTCCTAGCGACCAAGAGACCCAGTACTTC. Its translation: CAISPSDQETQYF.

The rearrangement links TRBV14 to TRBJ2-7; D unclear. Germline lookup yields CDR1 SGHDN and CDR2 FVKESK. V lost 2 bases and J 7 bases, leaving 12 bases between the germline ends. The CDR3 loop spans 13 amino acids. CDR3: CASSQTIVGEQYF. The CDR3 DNA reads TGTGCCAGCAGCCAAACTATAGTTGGAGAGCAGTACTTC.

This clone was counted between two and nine times. The chain combines TRBV7-3 with TRBJ2-7; possible D gene TRBD1, 6 bases. This CDR3 is built from 13 residues. Germline loops: CDR1 SGHTA, CDR2 FQGTGA. Trimming pared 5 bases from V and 5 bases from J, leaving 13 bases between. CDR3 in DNA: TGTGCCAGCAGCCTCACCCCAGGGGACGAGCAGTACTTC. It yields the protein CASSLTPGDEQYF.

This clone appeared once. The rearrangement uses TRBV5-4 and TRBJ2-3; D possibly corresponds to TRBD2 (6 bases). Between the trimmed V and J ends, which lost 3 bases and 1 base, there was a span of 18 bases. The CDR3 has 17 residues. Germline CDR1 SGHNT, CDR2 YYREEE (reference sequence). CDR3 in DNA: TGTGCCAGCAGCTCTTTTTTCCGCGGGGCGGGCACAGATACGCAGTATTTT. This gives the protein CASSSFFRGAGTDTQYF.

Notes on this clone: Other DNA sequences from this sample encode an identical CDR3 as well. The chain recombines TRBV5-6 with TRBJ2-7; the match to TRBD2 covers 11 bases. Germline CDR1 and CDR2: SGHDT and YYEEEE. This CDR3 region has 14 residues. V lost 5 bases to trimming and J lost 1 base; unmatched junction nucleotides: 2. The CDR3: CASSLAGGSYEQYF. DNA of the CDR3: TGTGCCAGCAGTCTAGCGGGAGGATCCTACGAGCAGTACTTC.

V and J are TRBV5-1 and TRBJ2-7; perhaps TRBD2 as D (5 bases). V shed 5 bases and J shed 1 base, with 7 bases lying between them. This CDR3 comprises 12 residues. Germline CDR1 SGHRS, CDR2 YFSETQ. In DNA, the CDR3 is TGCGCCAGCAGGGACTCATCCTACGAGCAGTACTTC. Its translation: CASRDSSYEQYF.

The V gene is TRBV18, the J gene TRBJ1-2; 8 positions agree with TRBD1. Germline V CDR1 and CDR2: KGHSH, LQKENI. With 1 base clipped from V and 7 bases from J, the junction kept 8 bases outside the gene matches. The CDR3 is 15 amino acids. The DNA for the CDR3 is TGTGCCAGCTCACCACGGGCGACAGGGGATTTTGGCTACACCTTC. Translation: CASSPRATGDFGYTF. Full variable domain (outside the CDR3, taken from reference TRBV18 and TRBJ1-2): NAGVMQNPRHLVRRRGQEARLRCSPMKGHSHVYWYRQLPEEGLKFMVYLQKENIIDESGMPKERFSAEFPKEGPSILRIQQVVRGDSAAYFCASSPRATGDFGYTFGSGTRLTVV.

The J gene is TRBJ1-4, the V gene TRBV6-1; unclear D gene. The V gene's germline CDR1 is MNHNS and CDR2 SASEGT. CDR3 length: 11 amino acids. Trimming stripped 6 bases from V and 8 bases from J, with 7 bases between. CDR3 in amino acids: CASRSPEKLFF. CDR3 nucleotides: TGTGCCAGCAGAAGCCCCGAAAAACTGTTTTTT.

In this sample, this clone turned up once. This chain uses TRBV6-5 with TRBJ2-3; D is ambiguous. The CDR3 is made up of 13 amino acids. V lost 8 bases and J lost 3, with 12 bases in between. Germline V gene data show CDR1 as MNHEY and CDR2 as SVGAGI. CDR3: CASARWSTDTQYF. The CDR3 bases are TGTGCCAGCGCGAGGTGGAGTACAGATACGCAGTATTTT.

The V gene is TRBV2, the J gene TRBJ2-1, with a tentative D call TRBD2 (6 bases). Trimming left V 7 bases short and J 9 bases short, with 16 bases between. The germline V gene has CDR1 SNHLY and CDR2 FYNNEI. The CDR3 is 13 residues long. CDR3 protein: CASTTSLSPEQFF. CDR3 DNA: TGTGCCAGCACCACTAGCCTTTCCCCTGAGCAGTTCTTC.

V is TRBV11-2 and J is TRBJ1-1; TRBD1 agrees at 9 bases. The V gene's germline CDR1 is SGHAT and CDR2 FQNNGV. The CDR3 is 14 amino acids. V lost 4 bases to trimming and J lost 4 bases; unmatched junction nucleotides: 4. CDR3 in DNA: TGTGCCAGCAGCTGGCAGACAGGGGGCACTGAAGCTTTCTTT. Encoded protein: CASSWQTGGTEAFF.

V is TRBV11-2 and J is TRBJ2-7; no clear D. The length of the CDR3 is 13 residues. The germline V gene has CDR1 SGHAT and CDR2 FQNNGV. V dropped 1 base and J dropped 3 bases, with 7 bases sitting between them. CDR3 in amino acids: CASSLAGSYEQYF. The CDR3 DNA sequence: TGTGCCAGCAGCTTAGCAGGTAGCTACGAGCAGTACTTC.

V gene TRBV7-2 combines with J gene TRBJ2-3, with D uncertain. CDR1 and CDR2 from the germline V gene are SGHTA and FQGNSA. The CDR3 sequence is 12 residues long. Trimming stripped 6 bases from V and 0 bases from J, with 4 bases between. The chain's CDR3 is CASSSSTDTQYF. The DNA of the CDR3 is TGTGCCAGCAGTTCTAGCACAGATACGCAGTATTTT.

The chain has TRBV5-6 and TRBJ2-3; a possible D gene is TRBD2 (6 bases). The CDR3 has 13 amino acids. The germline CDR1 and CDR2 sequences are SGHDT and YYEEEE. V lost 0 bases to trimming and J lost 4 bases, with 6 bases between them. CDR3 DNA: TGTGCCAGCAGCTTGGCGGGAGCAGATACGCAGTATTTT. It specifies CASSLAGADTQYF.

The gene calls are TRBV21-1 and TRBJ2-7; the table gives TRBD2 as D, unverified against the DNA. TRBV21-1 is reported as a pseudogene. The CDR3 runs to 15 residues. CDR3 sequence (DNA): TGTGCCAGCGCTTCGGAGGGACTAGCTTATTACGAGCAGTACTTC. This sequence encodes CASASEGLAYYEQYF.

J is TRBJ1-2 and V is TRBV5-1; 8 bases map to TRBD1. The CDR3 length is 15 residues. In germline, CDR1 is SGHRS, CDR2 YFSETQ. V lost 1 base and J lost 6; bases outside the gene matches: 8. The DNA for the CDR3 is TGCGCCAGCAGCTTGTATTGGACAGGGAGGGATGGCTACACCTTC. It yields the protein CASSLYWTGRDGYTF. The full variable domain, in which reference TRBV5-1 and TRBJ1-2 provide the parts outside the CDR3, is KAGVTQTPRYLIKTRGQQVTLSCSPISGHRSVSWYQQTPGQGLQFLFEYFSETQRNKGNFPGRFSGRQFSNSRSEMNVSTLELGDSALYLCASSLYWTGRDGYTFGSGTRLTVV.

V gene TRBV27 combines with J gene TRBJ1-2, with D tentatively TRBD1 (5 bases). The germline V gene has CDR1 MNHEY and CDR2 SMNVEV (reference sequence). With 4 bases removed from V and 7 bases from J, the gap between germline ends came to 10 bases. CDR3 length equals 12 residues. CDR3 coding DNA: TGTGCCAGCAGTTCAGGGCGAAGTGGCTACACCTTC. Protein sequence: CASSSGRSGYTF.

This rearrangement joins TRBV12-5 to TRBJ2-1, with D possibly matching TRBD1 (5 bases). Germline CDR1 is LGHNT and CDR2 is FRNRAP. This CDR3 region has 15 residues. V was trimmed by 1 base and J by 4 bases, leaving 11 bases between them. CDR3 nucleotide sequence: TGTGCTAGTGGTTTGGCCACAGGAGCATACAATGAGCAGTTCTTC. Its translation is CASGLATGAYNEQFF.

This clone appeared a few times. The chain is built from TRBV21-1 and TRBJ2-7; whether TRBD2, the table's D call, matches the DNA was not checked. TRBV21-1 is a documented pseudogene. The CDR3 contains 11 residues. The CDR3 protein is CARKGLYEQYF. The DNA for the CDR3 is TGTGCCCGAAAGGGACTGTACGAGCAGTACTTC.

V usage is TRBV6-1 and J usage is TRBJ1-2, with a weak D call TRBD1 (5 bases). This CDR3 has 15 amino acids. V shed 3 bases and J shed 0 bases, with 11 bases lying between them. Germline V gene sequence: CDR1 MNHNS, CDR2 SASEGT. In DNA, the CDR3 is TGTGCCAGCAGTGATACCAGGGATCCTAACTATGGCTACACCTTC. Protein product: CASSDTRDPNYGYTF.

The chain employs TRBV30 and TRBJ2-4; 7 bases line up with TRBD1. This CDR3 spans 13 amino acids. Germline CDR1 and CDR2: GTSNPN and SVGIG (reference sequence). J gave up 3 bases and V 6 bases, and 5 bases lay outside the gene matches. CDR3 sequence reads: CACERDSKNIQYF. DNA for the CDR3: TGTGCCTGCGAACGGGACAGCAAAAACATTCAGTACTTC.

This clone has only a few counts. The chain carries TRBV19 and TRBJ2-1; 12 positions match TRBD2. CDR3 length equals 14 residues. The trim removed 8 bases at V and 10 bases at J, leaving 9 bases unmatched. From germline, CDR1 is LNHDA and CDR2 SQIVND (reference sequence). The CDR3 reads CASRALAGGWEQFF. CDR3 sequence (DNA): TGTGCCAGTCGCGCCCTAGCGGGAGGGTGGGAGCAGTTCTTC.

The chain has TRBV4-3 and TRBJ1-4; D is undetermined. V gave up 2 bases and J gave up 2 bases, with 9 bases separating them. Germline CDR1 and CDR2: LGHNA and YSLEER. CDR3 length: 15 residues. The CDR3 DNA sequence: TGCGCCAGCAGCCAATTTGTGCGGACTAATGAAAAACTGTTTTTT. Translating gives CASSQFVRTNEKLFF.